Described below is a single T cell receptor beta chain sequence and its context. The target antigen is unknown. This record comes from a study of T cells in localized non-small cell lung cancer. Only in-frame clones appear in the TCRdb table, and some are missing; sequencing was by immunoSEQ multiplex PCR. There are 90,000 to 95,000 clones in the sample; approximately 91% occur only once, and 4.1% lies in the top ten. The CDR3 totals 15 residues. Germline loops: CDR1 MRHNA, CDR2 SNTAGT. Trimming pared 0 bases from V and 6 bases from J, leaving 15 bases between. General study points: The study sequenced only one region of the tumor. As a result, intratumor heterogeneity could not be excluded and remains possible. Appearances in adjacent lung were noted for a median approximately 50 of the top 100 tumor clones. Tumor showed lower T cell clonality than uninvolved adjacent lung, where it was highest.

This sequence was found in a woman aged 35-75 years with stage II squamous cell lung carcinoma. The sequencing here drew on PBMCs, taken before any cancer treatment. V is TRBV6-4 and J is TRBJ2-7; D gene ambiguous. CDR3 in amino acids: CASSDSTHGVGEQYF. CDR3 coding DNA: TGTGCCAGCAGTGACTCGACGCATGGGGTCGGCGAGCAGTACTTC.